Sequencing of this T cell receptor (beta chain) was carried out in a study of blood T cell repertoires in COVID-19. At the level of the study: From T cells, B-cell-depleted T cells, or PBMCs came the material, which was cDNA or gDNA.

For this clone: This CDR3 is also generated by other DNA sequences in the sample.

Here immunoSEQ multiplex PCR was the method, and the copy in TCRdb shows in-frame clones only, minus some. The sample shows 240,000 or so clones, 86% of them seen only once. This CDR3 region has 13 residues. CDR1 is LNHDA, CDR2 SQIVND, per germline (reference sequence). J gave up 4 bases and V 5 bases, and 1 base lay outside the gene matches. The sample taken for sequencing was PBMCs or T cells enriched from blood (not recorded which). This sequence originates from a woman aged 45-65 years who had recovered from COVID-19. The V gene is TRBV19, the J gene TRBJ1-1; 10 positions match TRBD1. CDR3 sequence: CASSDRGRTEAFF. The CDR3 nucleotides are TGTGCCAGTAGTGACAGGGGGCGCACTGAAGCTTTCTTT.